Listed below are T cell receptor beta chains from one sample, sequenced in a study of shared clonotypes between healthy human individuals. Sequencing was performed with immunoSEQ multiplex PCR; in TCRdb, only in-frame clones are kept and a portion is missing. The sample has under 2,000,000 clones, about 94% seen once. Material for sequencing was naive CD8+ T cells sorted from blood. The receptors were gathered from a young man in good health. CDR3s include the opening cysteine and the closing phenylalanine or tryptophan. A D gene is named only where the DNA matches it firmly. Size is stated for part of the rows, as once, few or many counts, or as a class when the clone is expanded.

V,J,D,size,DNA,CDR3
TRBV13,TRBJ1-4,.,.,TGTGCCAGCAGCGGGAGACAGGCAACTAATGAAAAACTGTTTTTT,CASSGRQATNEKLFF
TRBV7-9,TRBJ2-3,TRBD1,.,TGTGCCAGCAGCTTAGTCGGGACAGGGAACACAGATACGCAGTATTTT,CASSLVGTGNTDTQYF
TRBV28,TRBJ2-1,.,.,TGTGCCAGCAGGACCCTCTCTACCTACAATGAGCAGTTCTTC,CASRTLSTYNEQFF
TRBV4-3,TRBJ1-2,.,.,TGCGCCAGCAGCCAAGTAGAGACTCTTGACGGCTACACCTTC,CASSQVETLDGYTF
TRBV5-4,TRBJ2-7,.,.,TGTGCCAGCAGCTTGAGTTACAGCTCCTACGAGCAGTACTTC,CASSLSYSSYEQYF
TRBV9,TRBJ2-2,.,.,TGTGCCAGCAGCTCAGAGGACTATCCTTCGACGAACACCGGGGAGCTGTTTTTT,CASSSEDYPSTNTGELFF
TRBV7-9,TRBJ1-5,TRBD1,once,TGTGCCAGCAGCCTCGGAACAGGGGAAGGACAGCCCCAGCATTTT,CASSLGTGEGQPQHF
TRBV6-5,TRBJ1-2,.,.,TGTGCCAGCAGTTACTCCGAGGGGACTGGCTACACCTTC,CASSYSEGTGYTF
TRBV6-1,TRBJ2-7,.,.,TGTGCCAGCAGTGAGTGGGGGGTCTCCTACGAGCAGTACTTC,CASSEWGVSYEQYF
TRBV4-1,TRBJ2-7,.,once,TGCGCCAGCAGCCAAGGGGCAGGGCCCTCCTACGAGCAGTACTTC,CASSQGAGPSYEQYF
TRBV30,TRBJ1-2,.,.,TGTGCCTGGAGTGTGGGTCAGCTTTATGGCTACACCTTC,CAWSVGQLYGYTF
TRBV7-8,TRBJ2-3,.,.,TGTGCCAGCAGCTTGGGGGGTCCGATGGATACGCAGTATTTT,CASSLGGPMDTQYF
TRBV10-2,TRBJ2-3,TRBD2,.,TGCGCCAGCAATTCTAGCGGGGGGAGCACAGATACGCAGTATTTT,CASNSSGGSTDTQYF
TRBV7-6,TRBJ2-2,.,once,TGTGCCAGCAGCTTAGCGGGCGACACCGGGGAGCTGTTTTTT,CASSLAGDTGELFF
TRBV19,TRBJ1-2,.,.,TGTGCCAGTGAATCGGGACGATATGGCTACACCTTC,CASESGRYGYTF
TRBV7-9,TRBJ2-2,.,once,TGTGCCAGCAGCGTCCGACAGCCCCGGAACACCGGGGAGCTGTTTTTT,CASSVRQPRNTGELFF
TRBV6-6,TRBJ1-3,.,.,TGTGCCAGCAGTTACAGACCGGGGGTTCCCGGAAACACCATATATTTT,CASSYRPGVPGNTIYF
TRBV9,TRBJ1-2,.,.,TGTGCCAGCAGCGTAGGTGGGGGTACGAATGGCTACACCTTC,CASSVGGGTNGYTF
TRBV7-7,TRBJ2-5,.,.,TGTGCTAGCAGCTTTGGGGCAGAAGAGACCCAGTACTTC,CASSFGAEETQYF
TRBV9,TRBJ2-3,.,.,TGTGCCAGCAGCGTAGACGGGACCAGCACAGATACGCAGTATTTT,CASSVDGTSTDTQYF
TRBV7-8,TRBJ2-2,.,.,TGTGCCAGCAGCTTAGCGTTAATTGGTACTGCGAACACCGGGGAGCTGTTTTTT,CASSLALIGTANTGELFF
TRBV4-3,TRBJ2-7,TRBD1,.,TGCGCCAGCAGCCAAGAGGCGGGACAGGGGTTCCACGAGCAGTACTTC,CASSQEAGQGFHEQYF
TRBV5-1,TRBJ1-4,.,.,TGCGCCAGCAGCTTGACAGGGAAAGGTACTAATGAAAAACTGTTTTTT,CASSLTGKGTNEKLFF
TRBV11-3,TRBJ2-7,.,.,TGTGCCAGCAGCTTAGATCGTGGGGTGTCGTACGAGCAGTACTTC,CASSLDRGVSYEQYF
TRBV18,TRBJ2-7,TRBD1,.,TGTGCCAGCTCATTCCCGGGACAGCTAACCTACGAGCAGTACTTC,CASSFPGQLTYEQYF
TRBV6-1,TRBJ1-2,TRBD1,.,TGTGCCAGCAGTAAAAGCCCTACAGGGGACTATGGCTACACCTTC,CASSKSPTGDYGYTF
TRBV7-9,TRBJ1-2,TRBD1,.,TGTGCCAGCAGCCCGGGACAGGGGGCGCGTAATGGCTACACCTTC,CASSPGQGARNGYTF
TRBV27,TRBJ2-5,.,.,TGTGCCAGCAGTTTGGACGGATTATTTGGGACCCAGTACTTC,CASSLDGLFGTQYF
TRBV5-1,TRBJ2-1,TRBD2,.,TGCGCCAGCAGCTTCCGGGGGGGACACCAGATGGGAAATGAGCAGTTCTTC,CASSFRGGHQMGNEQFF
TRBV6-5,TRBJ2-2,.,.,TGTGCCAGCAGTCCCGGGACCCCGAACACCGGGGAGCTGTTTTTT,CASSPGTPNTGELFF
TRBV6-1,TRBJ1-1,.,.,TGTGCCAGCAGTGGACTTACTGAAGCTTTCTTT,CASSGLTEAFF
TRBV11-2,TRBJ2-7,TRBD2,once,TGTGCCAGCAGCTCCGGGGGGGCCTACGAGCAGTACTTC,CASSSGGAYEQYF
TRBV5-1,TRBJ2-7,.,.,TGCGCCAGCAGCTTCGAAGCGGGCTACGAGCAGTACTTC,CASSFEAGYEQYF
TRBV5-8,TRBJ1-1,.,once,TGTGCCAGCAGCCCCGGAACAACTGAAGCTTTCTTT,CASSPGTTEAFF
TRBV19,TRBJ2-7,.,.,TGTGCCAGTAGTCCGGGGTTGGGGATTTACGAGCAGTACTTC,CASSPGLGIYEQYF
TRBV7-9,TRBJ2-5,TRBD2,.,TGTGCCAGCAGCTTACCGCAAGGGACTAGCGGACCACAAGAGACCCAGTACTTC,CASSLPQGTSGPQETQYF
TRBV5-1,TRBJ2-5,TRBD1,.,TGCGCCAGCAGCGGACAGGGTTGGGAGACCCAGTACTTC,CASSGQGWETQYF
TRBV4-1,TRBJ2-7,TRBD2,few,TGCGCCAGCAGCCCGTCCTCGCTGGGGGGGAGCTCCTACGAGCAGTACTTC,CASSPSSLGGSSYEQYF
TRBV13,TRBJ2-4,.,.,TGTGCCAGCAGCTTGGAGAAAAACATTCAGTACTTC,CASSLEKNIQYF
TRBV27,TRBJ1-1,TRBD1,.,TGTGCCAGCAGTTGGACAGGTGGGAACACTGAAGCTTTCTTT,CASSWTGGNTEAFF
TRBV5-4,TRBJ2-7,TRBD1,.,TGTGCCAGCAGCTTGGAGGGGGCGCTGGAGCAGTACTTC,CASSLEGALEQYF
TRBV29-1,TRBJ2-7,.,.,TGCAGCGTGTCGGCAGGATACGAGCAGTACTTC,CSVSAGYEQYF
TRBV9,TRBJ2-7,.,.,TGTGCCAGCAGCGTAGCTAGTCAAGTAGGCGTCTACGAGCAGTACTTC,CASSVASQVGVYEQYF
TRBV10-3,TRBJ1-1,.,.,TGTGCCATCAGTGAGTCGACGGCTACTGAAGCTTTCTTT,CAISESTATEAFF
TRBV9,TRBJ2-1,.,.,TGTGCCAGCGGTAGCTGGGGATACAATGAGGATGAGCAGTTCTTC,CASGSWGYNEDEQFF
TRBV2,TRBJ2-5,TRBD1,.,TGTGCCAGCAGTGAAGGGGCAGGGGGTCAAGAGACCCAGTACTTC,CASSEGAGGQETQYF
TRBV9,TRBJ2-6,TRBD2,.,TGTGCCAGCAGCGCCCGACTAGCGGGAGTCTCTGGGGCCAACGTCCTGACTTTC,CASSARLAGVSGANVLTF
TRBV5-1,TRBJ2-7,TRBD2,.,TGCGCCAGCAGCTTGGCCCGGGGGGGGCTGATCGAGCAGTACTTC,CASSLARGGLIEQYF